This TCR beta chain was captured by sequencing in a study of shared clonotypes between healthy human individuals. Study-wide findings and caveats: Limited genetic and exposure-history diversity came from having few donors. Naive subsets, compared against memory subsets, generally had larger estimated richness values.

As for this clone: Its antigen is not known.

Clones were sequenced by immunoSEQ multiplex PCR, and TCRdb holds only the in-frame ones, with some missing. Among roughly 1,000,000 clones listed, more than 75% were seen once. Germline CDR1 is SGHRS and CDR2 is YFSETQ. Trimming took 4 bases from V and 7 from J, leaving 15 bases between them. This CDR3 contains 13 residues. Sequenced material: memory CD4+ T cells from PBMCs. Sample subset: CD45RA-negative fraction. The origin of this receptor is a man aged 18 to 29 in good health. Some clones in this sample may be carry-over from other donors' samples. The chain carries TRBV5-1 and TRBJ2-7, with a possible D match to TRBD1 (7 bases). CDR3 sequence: CASSLLQGREQYF. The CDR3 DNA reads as TGCGCCAGCAGCCTACTACAGGGGAGGGAGCAGTACTTC. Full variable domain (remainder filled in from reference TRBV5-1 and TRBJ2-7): KAGVTQTPRYLIKTRGQQVTLSCSPISGHRSVSWYQQTPGQGLQFLFEYFSETQRNKGNFPGRFSGRQFSNSRSEMNVSTLELGDSALYLCASSLLQGREQYFGPGTRLTVT.